This entry concerns a single T cell receptor (beta chain). Its specificity is unknown. The germline CDR1 and CDR2 sequences are SNHLY and FYNNEI. This CDR3 spans 13 amino acids. V lost 5 bases and J 11 bases, leaving 18 bases between the germline ends. Profiling relied on immunoSEQ multiplex PCR, and the TCRdb table lists in-frame clones only, not all of them. Of tens of thousands of clones in the sample, 90% to 95% were seen once. This sample stems from a study of T cell responses to AZD1222 COVID-19 vaccine. The study, taken as a whole, reports: Among the donors, most were white British and more were female, and clonal diversity was possibly underestimated. At 160-218 and 743-854, vaccine-associated CD4 TCRs were dominant, and they spanned spike. Receipt of two AZD1222 doses was followed by a rise in Spike-specific TCR breadth and depth.

Specimen: peripheral blood, collected on day 0 of MenACWY control vaccination. This sequence joins TRBV2 and TRBJ1-2, with D hard to call. The TCR originated in an adult in good health. The CDR3 here is CASSRDRQLEYTF. The CDR3 bases are TGTGCCAGCAGTCGGGATAGGCAGCTCGAGTACACCTTC.